What follows is one T cell receptor (beta chain) and its context. No antigen is known for it. Approximately 9.2 milliliters was the volume of peripheral blood drawn from each donor. This sample was included in a study of blood T cells in healthy people across ages. Study context: Capture via template switching afforded approximately one barcoded beta molecule per two T cells.

Next came a second PCR, run for roughly 6 to 11 cycles, which used a sample-barcoded 5' primer along with a J-beta primer mix. TCRdb re-derived calls from the 5' RACE reads in MiXCR, one entry per CDR3 protein. The sample lists under 2 million distinct CDR3 sequences; almost 35% were seen once. General study findings and limits: There was no known CMV status for donors, so expanded clonotype changes were possibly confounded. It was held that the diversity estimates obtained from one million T cells were underestimates.

Unmatched junction bases numbered 6, after V lost 6 bases and J lost 1 base. The CDR3 length is 17 residues. The genes are TRBV12-3 or TRBV12-4 and TRBJ2-2; 12 bases match TRBD2. The sequenced material came from blood. This TCR was sampled from a young woman in good health. Written as DNA, the CDR3 is TGTGCCAGCAGCCGCCGGACTAGCGGGGTGAACACCGGGGAGCTGTTTTTT. It codes for CASSRRTSGVNTGELFF.